These 20 T cell receptor beta chains were sequenced from one sample in a study of T cells after yellow fever vaccination. TCRdb reprocessed the 5' RACE reads with MiXCR, giving one entry per CDR3 protein. The table shows around 320,000 distinct CDR3 sequences, with 8.7% occurring only once. The specimen comprised CD4+ T cells sorted from PBMCs, sampled 5 days after the yellow fever booster vaccination. These receptors all come from a man between 18 and 29 years old who received the YFV17D yellow fever vaccine.

This clonotype was found a few times. V and J are TRBV3-1 and TRBJ1-2, with a weak D call TRBD1 (6 bases). The CDR3 runs to 13 residues. The germline gives CDR1 LGHDT, CDR2 YNNKEL (reference sequence). Trimming took 1 base from V and 7 from J, leaving 10 bases between them. The CDR3 nucleotides read TGTGCCAGCAGCCAAGGGGGGCAGTCTGGCTACACCTTC. Translated, it gives CASSQGGQSGYTF.

The chain uses TRBV5-6 and TRBJ1-2; 8 bases match TRBD1. The CDR3 loop spans 13 amino acids. J lost 6 bases, V lost 4 bases, and 5 bases had no gene match. Germline V lookup: CDR1 SGHDT, CDR2 YYEEEE. For the CDR3, the DNA is TGTGCCAGCAGCCCGACAGGGGTCAATGGCTACACCTTC. It translates to CASSPTGVNGYTF.

This clonotype was seen a few times. This rearrangement joins TRBV9 to TRBJ1-1, with D tentatively TRBD1 (5 bases). V shed 3 bases and J shed 3 bases, with 9 bases lying between them. Germline CDR1 SGDLS, CDR2 YYNGEE. This CDR3 is 13 amino acids long. Here the CDR3 DNA reads TGTGCCAGCAGCGCTACAGGATACACTGAAGCTTTCTTT. Translation gives CASSATGYTEAFF.

On this clonotype itself: A much larger clone lies a single base off, so this may be a read error. The chain employs TRBV6-2 or TRBV6-3 and TRBJ2-1; D is unresolved. Looked up from germline, CDR1 is MNHEY and CDR2 is SVGEGT. This CDR3 has 12 amino acids. The CDR3 bases are TGTGCCAGCAGTTGGGGATACATTGAGCAGTTCTTC. Amino acids: CASSWGYIEQFF.

The chain is built from TRBV4-2 and TRBJ2-3; the D call may be TRBD1 or TRBD2 (5 bases each). There are 14 residues in the CDR3. Germline values: CDR1 LGHNA, CDR2 YNFKEQ. The V end was cut by 0 bases, the J end by 5 bases, with 9 bases between. The CDR3 bases are TGTGCCAGCAGCCAAGAGACGAGGGGAGATACGCAGTATTTT. Translation gives CASSQETRGDTQYF.

The rearrangement joins TRBV6-5 to TRBJ2-1, with TRBD1 identical over 11 bases. Germline-derived CDR1 and CDR2 are MNHEY and SVGAGI. Losses at the gene ends were 6 bases for V and 9 bases for J; bases not matched to a gene: 13. The CDR3 contains 16 residues. The CDR3 loop reads CASSPLGQGAFIEQFF. The CDR3 coding sequence is TGTGCCAGCAGCCCGCTCGGACAGGGGGCGTTTATTGAGCAGTTCTTC.

The chain is built from TRBV12-3 or TRBV12-4 and TRBJ2-5; D is possibly TRBD1 (6 bases). The CDR3 has 14 amino acids. V lost 6 bases and J lost 2, with 13 bases in between. The CDR3 loop reads CASSPRGYQETQYF. CDR3 coding DNA: TGTGCCAGCAGCCCAAGGGGGTATCAAGAGACCCAGTACTTC.

This clonotype was picked up a small number of times. The rearrangement uses TRBV12-3 or TRBV12-4 and TRBJ1-1, with 9 bases aligning to TRBD1. Trimming cost V 6 bases and J 3 bases; bases outside gene matches: 8. The CDR3 contains 15 residues. The CDR3 here is CASREGTGRDTEAFF. Here the CDR3 DNA reads TGTGCCAGCAGGGAAGGGACAGGGAGGGACACTGAAGCTTTCTTT.

This clonotype appeared a few times. The chain joins TRBV9 to TRBJ1-2; D perhaps matches TRBD1 (6 bases). The germline V gene encodes CDR1 SGDLS and CDR2 YYNGEE. This CDR3 has 14 residues. The V and J ends lost 4 bases and 0 bases respectively, with 10 bases between them. CDR3 DNA: TGTGCCAGCAGCTTGCGGACAGCTAACTATGGCTACACCTTC. It is translated as CASSLRTANYGYTF.

This clonotype occurred many times. The CDR3 here is CASSLGSSAGAQETQYF. The CDR3 DNA reads as TGTGCCAGCAGCTTAGGGTCGTCGGCGGGGGCCCAAGAGACCCAGTACTTC. This chain uses TRBV11-2 with TRBJ2-5; the D gene is possibly TRBD2 (7 bases). The CDR3 is 17 residues long. V was pared by 1 base and J by 1 base, with 16 bases between. Germline V gene sequence: CDR1 SGHAT, CDR2 FQNNGV.

The chain carries TRBV5-1 and TRBJ1-1; D might be TRBD1 (5 bases). This CDR3 contains 15 residues. Deletions cut 1 base from V and 1 base from J, with 11 bases between. Per the germline V gene, CDR1 is SGHRS and CDR2 is YFSETQ. The CDR3 DNA reads TGCGCCAGCAGCTTGTATCCCGGGACGAACACTGAAGCTTTCTTT. It yields the protein CASSLYPGTNTEAFF.

This clonotype was observed a few times. The chain has TRBV29-1 and TRBJ2-6; TRBD1 aligns across 8 bases. Germline-derived CDR1 and CDR2 are SQVTM and ANQGSEA. This CDR3 spans 16 amino acids. V shed 8 bases, J shed 0 bases, and the junction held 9 bases outside the gene matches. The CDR3 reads CSFRRDRSSGANVLTF. CDR3 in DNA: TGCAGCTTCCGCCGGGACAGGAGCTCTGGGGCCAACGTCCTGACTTTC. Full variable domain (outside the CDR3, taken from reference TRBV29-1 and TRBJ2-6): SAVISQKPSRDICQRGTSLTIQCQVDSQVTMMFWYRQQPGQSLTLIATANQGSEATYESGFVIDKFPISRPNLTFSTLTVSNMSPEDSSIYLCSFRRDRSSGANVLTFGAGSRLTVL.

V and J are TRBV4-3 and TRBJ1-4, with unresolved D. The V end was cut by 0 bases, the J end by 0 bases, with 17 bases between. The CDR3 has 19 residues. Per germline, CDR1 LGHNA and CDR2 YSLEER. DNA for the CDR3: TGCGCCAGCAGCCAAGATTGGGCTTCCGCTTATGCAACTAATGAAAAACTGTTTTTT. It translates to CASSQDWASAYATNEKLFF.

The chain uses TRBV11-3 and TRBJ2-1; possible D gene TRBD1, 7 bases. CDR1 is SGHNT, CDR2 YENEEA, per germline. V was trimmed by 0 bases and J by 0 bases, leaving 15 bases between them. CDR3 length: 18 amino acids. This CDR3 is CASSLDQGGTSSYNEQFF. DNA of the CDR3: TGTGCCAGCAGCTTAGATCAGGGGGGTACTAGCTCCTACAATGAGCAGTTCTTC.

This clonotype was detected a few times. The rearrangement joins TRBV7-9 to TRBJ1-2, with D perhaps TRBD1 (5 bases). This CDR3 is 14 amino acids long. Germline loops: CDR1 SEHNR, CDR2 FQNEAQ (reference sequence). The V end lost 6 bases, the J end lost 3 bases, and 14 bases lay between the germline ends. CDR3 protein: CASSATQGHYGYTF. In DNA, the CDR3 is TGTGCCAGCAGTGCCACTCAGGGCCACTATGGCTACACCTTC.

The chain has TRBV6-2 or TRBV6-3 and TRBJ2-5; a possible D gene is TRBD1 (6 bases). Germline V gene sequence: CDR1 MNHEY, CDR2 SVGEGT. The CDR3 runs 16 residues. With 6 bases removed from V and 4 bases from J, the gap between germline ends came to 21 bases. The CDR3, as DNA: TGTGCCAGCAGACAGCGAATTCCGGGACACGGAGAGACCCAGTACTTC. It encodes CASRQRIPGHGETQYF.

The chain combines TRBV12-3 or TRBV12-4 with TRBJ1-5; D gene ambiguous. V lost 3 bases to trimming and J lost 4 bases, with 7 bases between them. This CDR3 has 13 residues. DNA for the CDR3: TGTGCCAGCAGTTTCGCCCGGAATCAGCCCCAGCATTTT. Amino acids: CASSFARNQPQHF.

This clonotype was seen only a few times. The V gene is TRBV5-6, the J gene TRBJ1-2; D call uncertain. V lost 0 bases and J 6 bases, leaving 6 bases between the germline ends. CDR3 size: 12 residues. The germline V gene encodes CDR1 SGHDT and CDR2 YYEEEE. CDR3 sequence reads: CASSLGGDGYTF. Written as DNA, the CDR3 is TGTGCCAGCAGCTTGGGTGGAGATGGCTACACCTTC.

This clonotype has a count of ten or more. The chain joins TRBV5-1 to TRBJ2-3, with 9 nucleotides matching TRBD2. Germline lookup yields CDR1 SGHRS and CDR2 YFSETQ. V shed 0 bases, J shed 0 bases, and the junction held 2 bases outside the gene matches. The length of the CDR3 is 16 residues. The CDR3 DNA is TGCGCCAGCAGCTTGGCCCTAGCGGGGAGCACAGATACGCAGTATTTT. Protein: CASSLALAGSTDTQYF.

This chain uses TRBV4-1 with TRBJ2-7, with D possibly TRBD2 on 5 matching bases. Trimming pared 2 bases from V and 2 bases from J, leaving 13 bases between. Per germline, CDR1 MGHRA and CDR2 YSYEKL. The CDR3 runs 15 residues. The CDR3 DNA sequence: TGCGCCAGCAGCCAAAGAGGGTCCGGGCCCTACGAGCAGTACTTC. This translates into CASSQRGSGPYEQYF.